The present entry profiles one T cell receptor (beta chain) with its context. The antigen is not known. A quantity of about 0.5 to 1 ug RNA underwent reverse transcription using random hexamers. The authors amplified TCR beta CDR3 across 54 Vbeta and 13 Jbeta using immunoSEQ multiplex PCR. TCRdb re-derived calls from the immunoSEQ multiplex PCR reads in MiXCR, one entry per CDR3 protein. The repertoire holds approximately 180,000 distinct CDR3 sequences, with 90% to 96% as singletons. This sample was included in a study of CD8 T cells in Susac syndrome. The CDR3 consists of 16 residues. Germline CDR1 is SEHNR and CDR2 is FQNEAQ (reference sequence). Deletions cut 0 bases from V and 2 bases from J, with 11 bases between. The multiple sclerosis control group comprised treatment-naive patients with stable or active relapsing-remitting disease. Study-wide findings and caveats: As acknowledged by the study, its TCR sequencing and HLA analysis included a relatively small number of individuals.

This rearrangement joins TRBV7-9 to TRBJ1-5, with a tentative D call TRBD1 (5 bases). Specimen: CD4+ T cells from PBMCs. The receptor was isolated from a human donor with multiple sclerosis. The CDR3 is CASSLAGTFGNQPQHF. The CDR3 DNA sequence: TGTGCCAGCAGCTTAGCGGGGACCTTTGGCAATCAGCCCCAGCATTTT.